This T cell receptor (beta chain) stems from a study of blood T cell repertoires in COVID-19. Study summary: COVID-19 samples collected from the United States, Italy and Spain covered acute and convalescent phases. PBMCs, B-cell-depleted T cells, or T cells provided the cDNA or gDNA that made up the material.

V was shortened by 1 base and J by 0 bases, with 7 bases between the two germline ends. The CDR3 runs 14 residues. Germline V gene sequence: CDR1 KGHSH, CDR2 LQKENI. Per the original data handling: Using reference gene primer amplification, nucleated cell counts were estimated. Data came from immunoSEQ multiplex PCR; TCRdb stores just in-frame clones and leaves some out. The V and J calls and clone size are taken from that table; D and trimming were inferred from the DNA. The table records about 330,000 clones, 85% to 90% of them present only once. The chain couples TRBV18 to TRBJ2-7; D is ambiguous. The sequencing sample was made of peripheral blood. This receptor was identified in a woman aged 45 to 65 with active or convalescent COVID-19. This CDR3 is CASSPLGSSYEQYF. The CDR3, as DNA: TGTGCCAGCTCACCACTGGGCAGCTCCTACGAGCAGTACTTC.